This TCR beta chain was obtained from a study of human T cells and chemical hapten exposure. Notes on the study in general: Expanded TCRs made up significantly more big CDR3 similarity clusters than controls did. There was alopecia in the donors, so their immune response may differ from that of healthy people.

Single cDNA molecules in the library carried unique molecular identifiers attached during preparation. TCRdb itself ran the RACE reads through MiXCR, one entry per CDR3 protein. The sample lists 270,000 or so distinct CDR3 sequences, roughly 7.4% occurring once. This clonotype was counted at least ten times. Its antigen is unknown. Described time point: pre-sensitization, week 0. Treatment: therapeutic diphenylcyclopropenone sensitization with weekly scalp DPC. Trimming removed 3 bases at V and 2 bases at J, with 14 bases between. This CDR3 spans 16 amino acids. Germline V gene lookup returns CDR1 MGHRA and CDR2 YSYEKL.

The TCR comes from a man in his late teens or twenties with alopecia areata. Some clones in this sample may be carry-over from other donors' samples. Here the sequenced sample was whole blood, taken in connection with sensitization to the hapten diphenylcyclopropenone (DPC). The chain recombines TRBV4-1 with TRBJ1-5, with D perhaps TRBD1 (5 bases). CDR3 nucleotides: TGCGCCAGCAGCCACCGAGCTCAGGGCCGCAATCAGCCCCAGCATTTT. Translating gives CASSHRAQGRNQPQHF.